One sample yielded the 20 T cell receptor beta chains listed below, sequenced in a study of regulatory T cells in long-lasting Graves disease. Documented time point: persistent/refractory GD, antithyroid drugs over 5 years with positive TRAb. PBMCs were the source of the RNA used for TCR sequencing. Libraries of TCR beta came from iRepertoire HTBI primers plus Arm-PCR of CDR3 regions. From the multiplex PCR reads, TCRdb called clonotypes with MiXCR, one entry per CDR3 protein. The table shows roughly 450,000 distinct CDR3 sequences, with less than 25% occurring only once. The sequencing here drew on peripheral blood mononuclear cells (PBMCs), taken when the disease was refractory, from a patient treated with antithyroid drugs. The receptors shown here come from a female donor with Graves disease.

This clonotype was found many times. This chain connects TRBV29-1 to TRBJ2-2; TRBD2 matches 14 bases. Germline V gene data show CDR1 as SQVTM and CDR2 as ANQGSEA. This CDR3 has 15 amino acids. The V and J ends lost 7 bases and 6 bases, in that order; junction bases with no gene match: 7. CDR3 protein: CSARLAGGPPGELFF. CDR3 DNA: TGCAGCGCTCGACTAGCGGGAGGGCCCCCCGGGGAGCTGTTTTTT.

This clonotype has a count of ten or more. The V gene is TRBV3-1, the J gene TRBJ1-2, with D perhaps TRBD1 (5 bases). Trimming cost V 1 base and J 8 bases, with 14 bases left between them. The CDR3 sequence is 14 residues long. Germline V CDR1 and CDR2: LGHDT, YNNKEL (reference sequence). CDR3 coding DNA: TGTGCCAGCAGCCAAGGAGCCGGGGCACGGGGCTACACCTTC. Amino acids: CASSQGAGARGYTF.

The chain recombines TRBV7-2 with TRBJ2-1; 7 nucleotides align to TRBD2. Looked up from germline, CDR1 is SGHTA and CDR2 is FQGNSA. The V and J ends lost 3 bases and 9 bases, in that order; junction bases with no gene match: 5. This CDR3 contains 13 residues. The CDR3, as DNA: TGTGCCAGCAGCTTGGGGGAGGGCCGTGAGCAGTTCTTC. The encoded protein is CASSLGEGREQFF.

This clonotype appeared a few times. The chain uses TRBV10-3 and TRBJ2-2; D is perhaps TRBD1 or TRBD2 (5 bases each). The CDR3 consists of 16 residues. V was trimmed by 4 bases and J by 1 base, leaving 13 bases between them. Germline V lookup: CDR1 ENHRY, CDR2 SYGVKD. The CDR3 sequence: CAISGFSGQNTGELFF. Here the CDR3 DNA reads TGTGCCATCAGTGGTTTTTCGGGGCAGAACACCGGGGAGCTGTTTTTT.

Worth noting for this clonotype: Possible read error: a much larger clone is one base away. This chain connects TRBV12-3 or TRBV12-4 to TRBJ2-5; the D gene is possibly TRBD1 (6 bases). The CDR3 totals 13 residues. CDR3 protein: CANSYTGLKTQYF. As DNA, the CDR3 is TGTGCCAACAGTTACACAGGGTTGAAGACCCAGTACTTC.

Concerning this clonotype itself: Given a much more abundant clone one base away, this may be a read error. The V and J genes are TRBV6-4 and TRBJ1-2; perhaps TRBD1 as D (6 bases). The CDR3 extends over 13 amino acids. CDR1 is MRHNA, CDR2 SNTAGT, per germline. This CDR3 is CASSYTGTYGYIF. CDR3 DNA sequence: TGTGCCAGCAGTTACACAGGGACCTATGGCTACATCTTC.

The chain joins TRBV2 to TRBJ1-6; perhaps TRBD1 as D (5 bases). CDR3 length: 13 amino acids. CDR1 and CDR2 from the germline V gene are SNHLY and FYNNEI. V shed 7 bases and J shed 8 bases, with 12 bases lying between them. The CDR3 loop is CASMGTGDSPLHF. The CDR3 DNA follows: TGTGCCAGCATGGGGACTGGCGATTCACCCCTCCACTTT.

This clonotype was seen only a few times. The rearrangement links TRBV18 to TRBJ1-1, with D unresolved. The V end was cut by 3 bases, the J end by 11 bases, with 13 bases between. This CDR3 is 12 amino acids long. The germline V gene encodes CDR1 KGHSH and CDR2 LQKENI. Here the CDR3 DNA reads TGTGCCAGCTCACCGACTTCCCTAGACGCTTTCTTT. It codes for CASSPTSLDAFF.

On this clonotype itself: A much larger clone lies one base from this, so it may be a read error. The CDR3 end shows no conserved phenylalanine or tryptophan, and so a read error is likely. This chain's CDR3 is CASSTPGTEAFL. Written as DNA, the CDR3 is TGTGCCAGCAGTACCCCAGGGACTGAAGCTTTCCTT. This sequence joins TRBV6-1 and TRBJ1-1, with a tentative D call TRBD1 (5 bases). CDR3 size: 12 residues. CDR1 is MNHNS, CDR2 SASEGT, per germline. Trimming shortened V by 5 bases and J by 5 bases, and 9 bases separated the two germline ends.

This clonotype was found a few times. This chain uses TRBV20-1 with TRBJ2-5, with 9 bases matching TRBD1. Losses at the gene ends were 5 bases for V and 5 bases for J; bases not matched to a gene: 9. Per germline, CDR1 DFQATT and CDR2 SNEGSKA (reference sequence). This CDR3 is built from 14 residues. This chain's CDR3 is CSALEPGQGETQYF. CDR3 nucleotide sequence: TGCAGTGCTCTAGAACCGGGACAGGGTGAGACCCAGTACTTC.

This clonotype was observed a few times. The chain couples TRBV6-2 or TRBV6-3 to TRBJ2-7; D remains unclear. There are 14 residues in the CDR3. V lost 3 bases, J lost 2 bases, and 11 bases lay in between. The germline gives CDR1 MNHEY, CDR2 SVGEGT. The CDR3 nucleotides are TGTGCCAGCAGTTATCGTGGGGTCCCCTACGAGCAGTACTTC. It yields the protein CASSYRGVPYEQYF.

The rearrangement links TRBV19 to TRBJ2-2, with D possibly matching TRBD1 (6 bases). Trimming cost V 7 bases and J 5 bases, with 11 bases left between them. Germline-derived CDR1 and CDR2 are LNHDA and SQIVND (reference sequence). The CDR3 sequence is 13 residues long. The CDR3 DNA reads TGTGCCAGTACCCCAGGGGTTACCGGGGAGCTGTTTTTT. Translation: CASTPGVTGELFF.

In this sample, this clonotype turned up many times. The chain joins TRBV28 to TRBJ1-2, with TRBD1 matching 7 bases. V lost 6 bases and J lost 5; bases outside the gene matches: 9. The CDR3 is 14 residues long. The germline V gene encodes CDR1 MDHEN and CDR2 SYDVKM. The CDR3 nucleotides are TGTGCCAGCAGCGAACGTGGGACAGCTTATGGCTACACCTTC. Protein product: CASSERGTAYGYTF.

This clonotype was detected only a few times. This rearrangement joins TRBV20-1 to TRBJ1-5; D gene unclear. Germline CDR1 is DFQATT and CDR2 is SNEGSKA (reference sequence). The CDR3 sequence is 15 residues long. Trimming removed 0 bases from V and 0 bases from J, with 9 bases in between. CDR3 loop: CSARDNSHSNQPQHF. As DNA, the CDR3 is TGCAGTGCTAGAGATAACAGTCATAGCAATCAGCCCCAGCATTTT.

The chain recombines TRBV10-3 with TRBJ2-5; the match to TRBD1 covers 11 bases. The CDR3 runs to 19 residues. The germline CDR1 and CDR2 sequences are ENHRY and SYGVKD. Trimming took 6 bases from V and 1 from J; bases not matched to a gene: 16. The CDR3 region has the DNA TGTGCCATCAGCGGTCTAAAGACAGGGACAGGGGGGACCCAAGAGACCCAGTACTTC. Amino acid sequence: CAISGLKTGTGGTQETQYF.

This clonotype was counted between two and nine times. The rearrangement uses TRBV7-9 and TRBJ2-7; possibly TRBD1 for D (5 bases). Trimming removed 5 bases from V and 0 bases from J, with 11 bases in between. Per the germline V gene, CDR1 is SEHNR and CDR2 is FQNEAQ (reference sequence). CDR3 length: 14 residues. CDR3: CASSNQDISYEQYF. CDR3 coding DNA: TGTGCCAGCAGCAACCAGGACATCTCCTACGAGCAGTACTTC.

This clonotype was counted many times. This chain connects TRBV30 to TRBJ2-2; the D is unclear. V was trimmed by 0 bases and J by 2 bases, leaving 10 bases between them. Germline loops: CDR1 GTSNPN, CDR2 SVGIG (reference sequence). The CDR3 sequence is 15 residues long. The CDR3 nucleotides are TGTGCCTGGAGTGTACTCGCAGCTAACACCGGGGAGCTGTTTTTT. Its translation: CAWSVLAANTGELFF.

The chain combines TRBV7-9 with TRBJ2-7; D remains ambiguous. The CDR3 contains 15 residues. The germline gives CDR1 SEHNR, CDR2 FQNEAQ (reference sequence). The V and J ends lost 2 bases and 2 bases respectively, with 13 bases between them. CDR3 in amino acids: CASSLFGQNTYEQYF. CDR3 DNA sequence: TGTGCCAGCAGCTTATTCGGCCAGAATACCTACGAGCAGTACTTC.

CDR3 sequence reads: CASSLDRPGTRTDTQYF. The DNA for the CDR3 is TGTGCCAGCAGCTTAGATCGTCCCGGGACTCGCACAGATACGCAGTATTTT. The chain has TRBV7-2 and TRBJ2-3; a weak D match, TRBD2 (6 bases). The V gene lost 1 base and the J gene lost 1 base, with 15 bases spanning the gap. The CDR3 is 17 amino acids. Germline CDR1 is SGHTA and CDR2 is FQGNSA.

The chain combines TRBV2 with TRBJ2-1, with 9 bases lining up with TRBD2. The CDR3 runs 15 residues. The V gene's germline CDR1 is SNHLY and CDR2 FYNNEI. The trim removed 10 bases at V and 8 bases at J, leaving 15 bases unmatched. CDR3 in amino acids: CATGGGSGRVDEQFF. CDR3 sequence (DNA): TGTGCCACCGGGGGTGGTAGCGGGAGAGTCGATGAGCAGTTCTTC. Combining the CDR3 with reference TRBV2 and TRBJ2-1 gives the whole variable domain EPEVTQTPSHQVTQMGQEVILRCVPISNHLYFYWYRQILGQKVEFLVSFYNNEISEKSEIFDDQFSVERPDGSNFTLKIRSTKLEDSAMYFCATGGGSGRVDEQFFGPGTRLTVL.